This paragraph covers one T cell receptor beta chain sequence. Its antigen is not known. Reverse transcription of about 0.5 to 1 ug RNA used random hexamers. Amplification of TCR beta CDR3 across 54 Vbeta and 13 Jbeta was performed with immunoSEQ multiplex PCR. Each CDR3 protein gets one entry after TCRdb re-called the immunoSEQ multiplex PCR reads with MiXCR. The data show 300,000 to 350,000 distinct CDR3 sequences, roughly nine tenths seen once. The junction had 8 bases not matched to a gene; V was cut back by 7 bases and J by 7 bases. The CDR3 loop spans 15 amino acids. These data belong to a study of CD8 T cells in Susac syndrome. Peripheral blood CD8+ and CD4+ T cells were profiled by TCR beta sequencing. Multiple sclerosis controls were treatment-naive patients with stable or active relapsing-remitting disease. Study results and caveats: As the study acknowledged, the number of individuals who were part of its TCR sequencing and HLA analysis was relatively small.

This TCR was sampled from a human donor with multiple sclerosis. This sequence joins TRBV12-3 or TRBV12-4 and TRBJ1-6, with 9 bases aligning to TRBD1. The sample taken for sequencing was CD4+ T cells from PBMCs. The CDR3 region is CASTSGTGPNSPLHF. In nucleotides, the CDR3 is TGTGCCAGCACCTCTGGGACAGGGCCAAATTCACCCCTCCACTTT.